The present TCR beta chain was sequenced within a study of siplizumab effects on memory and regulatory T cells. Germline V CDR1 and CDR2: MNHNS, SASEGT. V gave up 3 bases and J gave up 0 bases, with 12 bases separating them. This CDR3 has 16 residues. General observations from the study: Major contributors to the alloresponse seemed to be naive T cells, which also appeared more diverse than memory cells. An assignable phenotype, naive or memory, was missing from roughly 86-96% of proliferating CD4+ or CD8+ clones. Proof of suppressive function in proliferating Tregs from siplizumab cultures was not established.

Concerning this clone: The antigen is undetermined.

Generated by immunoSEQ multiplex PCR, the TCRdb table keeps only in-frame clones and is missing some. The sample has 90,000 to 120,000 clones, about 90% seen once. The V and J genes are TRBV6-1 and TRBJ2-1, with D perhaps TRBD1 or TRBD2 (5 bases each). This clonotype originated in a human donor in good health. Some clones in this sample may be carry-over from other donors' samples. Sequencing used CD4+ T cells sorted from blood. CDR3: CASSDSWDPSYNEQFF. CDR3 sequence (DNA): TGTGCCAGCAGTGATTCATGGGACCCCTCCTACAATGAGCAGTTCTTC.